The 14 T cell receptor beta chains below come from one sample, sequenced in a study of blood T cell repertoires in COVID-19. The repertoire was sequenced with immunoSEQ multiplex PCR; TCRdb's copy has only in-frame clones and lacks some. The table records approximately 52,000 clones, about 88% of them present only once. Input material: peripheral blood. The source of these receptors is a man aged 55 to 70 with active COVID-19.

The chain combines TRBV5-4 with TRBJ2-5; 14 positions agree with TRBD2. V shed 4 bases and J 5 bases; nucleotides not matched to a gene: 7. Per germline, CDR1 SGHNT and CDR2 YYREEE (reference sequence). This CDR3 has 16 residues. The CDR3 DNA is TGTGCCAGCAGCCCGGGACTAGCGGGAGAAGGCGAGACCCAGTACTTC. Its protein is CASSPGLAGEGETQYF.

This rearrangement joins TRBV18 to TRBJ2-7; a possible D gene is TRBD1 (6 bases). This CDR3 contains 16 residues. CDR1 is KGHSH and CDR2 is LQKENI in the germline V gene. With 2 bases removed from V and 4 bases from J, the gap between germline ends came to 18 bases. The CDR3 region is CASSPTPGTTIYEQYF. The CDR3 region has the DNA TGTGCCAGCTCACCAACCCCCGGGACAACGATATACGAGCAGTACTTC.

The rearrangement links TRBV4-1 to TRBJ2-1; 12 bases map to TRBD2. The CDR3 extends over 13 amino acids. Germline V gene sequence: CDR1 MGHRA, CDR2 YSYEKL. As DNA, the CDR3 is TGCGACACGACTAGCGGGGGTTACAATGAGCAGTTCTTC. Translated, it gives CDTTSGGYNEQFF.

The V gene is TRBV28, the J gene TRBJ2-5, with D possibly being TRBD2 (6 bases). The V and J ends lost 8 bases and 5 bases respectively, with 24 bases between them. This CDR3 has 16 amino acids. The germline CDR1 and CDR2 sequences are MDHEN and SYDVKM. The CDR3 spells CASASNLAGTSETQYF. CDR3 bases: TGTGCCAGCGCCTCGAACTTGGCGGGAACTAGTGAGACCCAGTACTTC. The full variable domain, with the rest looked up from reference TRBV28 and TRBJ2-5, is DVKVTQSSRYLVKRTGEKVFLECVQDMDHENMFWYRQDPGLGLRLIYFSYDVKMKEKGDIPEGYSVSREKKERFSLILESASTNQTSMYLCASASNLAGTSETQYFGPGTRLLVL.

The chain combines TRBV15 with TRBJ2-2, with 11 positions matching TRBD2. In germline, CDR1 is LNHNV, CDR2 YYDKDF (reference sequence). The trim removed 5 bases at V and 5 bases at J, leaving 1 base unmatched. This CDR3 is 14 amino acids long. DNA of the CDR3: TGTGCCACCAGCGGGACTAGCGGTACCGGGGAGCTGTTTTTT. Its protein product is CATSGTSGTGELFF.

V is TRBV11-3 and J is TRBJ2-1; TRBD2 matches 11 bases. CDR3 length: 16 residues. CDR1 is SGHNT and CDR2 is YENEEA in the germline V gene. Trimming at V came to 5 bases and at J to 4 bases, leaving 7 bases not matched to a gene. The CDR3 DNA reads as TGTGCCAGCAGCGTGACTAGCGGGGATTTATACAATGAGCAGTTCTTC. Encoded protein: CASSVTSGDLYNEQFF.

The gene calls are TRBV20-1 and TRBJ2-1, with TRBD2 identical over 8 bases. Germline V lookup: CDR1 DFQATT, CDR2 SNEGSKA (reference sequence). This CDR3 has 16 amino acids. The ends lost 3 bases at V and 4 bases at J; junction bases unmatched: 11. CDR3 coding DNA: TGCAGTGCTAGTTCCTCTAGCGGGCCACATTACAATGAGCAGTTCTTC. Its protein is CSASSSSGPHYNEQFF.

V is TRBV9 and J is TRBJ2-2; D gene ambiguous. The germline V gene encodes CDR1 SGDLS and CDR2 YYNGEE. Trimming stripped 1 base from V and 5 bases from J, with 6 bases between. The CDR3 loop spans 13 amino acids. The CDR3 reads CASSVSGTGELFF. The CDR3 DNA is TGTGCCAGCAGCGTATCCGGGACCGGGGAGCTGTTTTTT.

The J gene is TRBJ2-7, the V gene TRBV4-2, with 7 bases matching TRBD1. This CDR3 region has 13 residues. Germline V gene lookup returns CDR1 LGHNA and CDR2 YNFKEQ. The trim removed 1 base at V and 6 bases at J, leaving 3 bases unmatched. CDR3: CASSQVQGTEQYF. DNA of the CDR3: TGTGCCAGCAGCCAAGTACAGGGGACCGAGCAGTACTTC.

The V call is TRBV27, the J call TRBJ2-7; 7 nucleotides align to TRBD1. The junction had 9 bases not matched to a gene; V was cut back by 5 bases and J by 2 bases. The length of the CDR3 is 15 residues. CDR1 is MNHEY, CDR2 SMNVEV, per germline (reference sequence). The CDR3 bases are TGTGCCAGCAGTCCTAACAGGGGAACCACCTACGAGCAGTACTTC. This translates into CASSPNRGTTYEQYF.

Written as DNA, the CDR3 is TGTGCCAGCAGCGCCTGGGGGGACAATGAGCAGTTCTTC. Translating gives CASSAWGDNEQFF. The chain joins TRBV9 to TRBJ2-1; D is perhaps TRBD2 (6 bases). V dropped 3 bases and J dropped 5 bases, with 9 bases sitting between them. The CDR3 spans 13 residues. CDR1 and CDR2 (germline): SGDLS, YYNGEE.

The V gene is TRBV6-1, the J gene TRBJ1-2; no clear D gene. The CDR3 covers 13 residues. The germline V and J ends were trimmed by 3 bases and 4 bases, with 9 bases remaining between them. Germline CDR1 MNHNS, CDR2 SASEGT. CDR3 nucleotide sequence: TGTGCCAGCAGTGAGTCGACTGGCTATGGCTACACCTTC. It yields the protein CASSESTGYGYTF.

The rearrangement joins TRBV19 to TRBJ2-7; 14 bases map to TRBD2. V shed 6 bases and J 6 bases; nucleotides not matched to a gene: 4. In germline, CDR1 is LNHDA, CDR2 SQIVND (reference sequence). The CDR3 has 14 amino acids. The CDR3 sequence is CASRRGLAGGEQYF. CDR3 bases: TGTGCCAGTAGACGAGGACTAGCGGGAGGCGAGCAGTACTTC.

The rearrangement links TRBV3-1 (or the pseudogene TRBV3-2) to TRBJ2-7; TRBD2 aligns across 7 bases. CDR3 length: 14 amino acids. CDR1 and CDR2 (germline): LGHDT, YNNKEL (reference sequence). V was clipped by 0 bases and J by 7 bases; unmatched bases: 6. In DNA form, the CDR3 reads TGTGCCAGCAGCCAAGATGTTTCAGCGGGGGAGCAGTACTTC. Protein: CASSQDVSAGEQYF.